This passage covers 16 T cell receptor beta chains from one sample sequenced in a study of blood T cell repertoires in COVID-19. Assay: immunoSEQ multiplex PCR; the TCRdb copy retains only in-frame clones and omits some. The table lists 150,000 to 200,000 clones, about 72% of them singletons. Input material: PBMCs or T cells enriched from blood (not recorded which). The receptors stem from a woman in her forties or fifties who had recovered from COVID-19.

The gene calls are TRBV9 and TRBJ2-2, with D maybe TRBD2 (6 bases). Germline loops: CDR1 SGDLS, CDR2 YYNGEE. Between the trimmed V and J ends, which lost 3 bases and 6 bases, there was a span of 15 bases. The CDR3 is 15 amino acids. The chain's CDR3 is CASSAARLGAGELFF. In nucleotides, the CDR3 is TGTGCCAGCAGCGCGGCCCGACTAGGGGCCGGGGAGCTGTTTTTT.

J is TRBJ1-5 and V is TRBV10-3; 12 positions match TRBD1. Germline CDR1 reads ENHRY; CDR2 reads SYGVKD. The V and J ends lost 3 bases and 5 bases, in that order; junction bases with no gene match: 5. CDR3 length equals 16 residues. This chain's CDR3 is CAISEGTGGSDQPQHF. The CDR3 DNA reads TGTGCCATCAGTGAAGGGACAGGGGGCTCGGATCAGCCCCAGCATTTT.

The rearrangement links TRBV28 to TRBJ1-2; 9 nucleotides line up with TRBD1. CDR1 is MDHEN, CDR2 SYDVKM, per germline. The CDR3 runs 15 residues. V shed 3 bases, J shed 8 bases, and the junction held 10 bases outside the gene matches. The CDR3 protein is CASSLVDRGKSGYTF. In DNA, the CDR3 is TGTGCCAGCAGTTTGGTGGACAGGGGTAAAAGCGGCTACACCTTC.

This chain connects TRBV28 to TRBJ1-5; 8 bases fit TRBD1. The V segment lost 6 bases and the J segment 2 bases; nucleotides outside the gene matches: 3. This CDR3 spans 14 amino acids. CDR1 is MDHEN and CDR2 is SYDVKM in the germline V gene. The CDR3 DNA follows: TGTGCCAGCAGCTGGACAGGGCGCAATCAGCCCCAGCATTTT. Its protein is CASSWTGRNQPQHF. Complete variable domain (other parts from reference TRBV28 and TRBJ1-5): DVKVTQSSRYLVKRTGEKVFLECVQDMDHENMFWYRQDPGLGLRLIYFSYDVKMKEKGDIPEGYSVSREKKERFSLILESASTNQTSMYLCASSWTGRNQPQHFGDGTRLSIL.

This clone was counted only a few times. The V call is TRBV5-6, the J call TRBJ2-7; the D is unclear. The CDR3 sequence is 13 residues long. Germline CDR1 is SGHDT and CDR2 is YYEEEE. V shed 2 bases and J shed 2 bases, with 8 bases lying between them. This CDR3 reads CASSLSVTYEQYF. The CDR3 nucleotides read TGTGCCAGCAGCTTAAGCGTAACCTACGAGCAGTACTTC.

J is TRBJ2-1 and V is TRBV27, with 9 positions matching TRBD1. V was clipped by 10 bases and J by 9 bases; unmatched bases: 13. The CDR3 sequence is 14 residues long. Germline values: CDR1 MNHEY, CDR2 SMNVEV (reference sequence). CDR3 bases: TGTGCCACCGCCCCGGGACAGGGTCAGGGTGAGCAGTTCTTC. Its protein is CATAPGQGQGEQFF.

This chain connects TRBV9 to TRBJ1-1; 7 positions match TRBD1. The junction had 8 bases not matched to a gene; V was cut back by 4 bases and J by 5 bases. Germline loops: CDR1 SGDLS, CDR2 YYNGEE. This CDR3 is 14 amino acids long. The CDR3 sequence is CASSMTGMGTEAFF. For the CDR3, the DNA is TGTGCCAGCAGCATGACAGGGATGGGAACTGAAGCTTTCTTT.

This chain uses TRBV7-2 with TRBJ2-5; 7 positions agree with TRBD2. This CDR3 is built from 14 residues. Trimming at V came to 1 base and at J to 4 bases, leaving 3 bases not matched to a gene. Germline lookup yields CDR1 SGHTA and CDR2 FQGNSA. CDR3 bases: TGTGCCAGCAGCTTAGTTCCGGGAGGAGAGACCCAGTACTTC. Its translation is CASSLVPGGETQYF.

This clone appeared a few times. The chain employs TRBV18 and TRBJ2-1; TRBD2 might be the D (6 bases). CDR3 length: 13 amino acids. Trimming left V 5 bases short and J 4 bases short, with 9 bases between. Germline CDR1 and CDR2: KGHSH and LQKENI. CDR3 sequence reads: CASSGTAYNEQFF. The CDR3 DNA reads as TGTGCCAGCTCAGGGACTGCGTACAATGAGCAGTTCTTC.

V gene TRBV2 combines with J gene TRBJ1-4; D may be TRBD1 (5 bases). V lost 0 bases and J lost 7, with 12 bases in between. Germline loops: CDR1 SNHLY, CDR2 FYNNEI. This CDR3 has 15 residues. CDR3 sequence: CASSEAVGASEKLFF. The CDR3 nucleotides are TGTGCCAGCAGTGAAGCGGTAGGGGCTAGTGAAAAACTGTTTTTT.

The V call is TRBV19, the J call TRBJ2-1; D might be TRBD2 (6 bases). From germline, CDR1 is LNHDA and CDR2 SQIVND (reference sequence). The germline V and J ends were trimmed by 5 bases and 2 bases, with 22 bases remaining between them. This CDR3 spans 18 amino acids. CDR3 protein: CASSPRLVGSLTYNEQFF. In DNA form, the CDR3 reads TGTGCCAGTAGTCCTCGACTAGTGGGGTCCCTAACCTACAATGAGCAGTTCTTC.

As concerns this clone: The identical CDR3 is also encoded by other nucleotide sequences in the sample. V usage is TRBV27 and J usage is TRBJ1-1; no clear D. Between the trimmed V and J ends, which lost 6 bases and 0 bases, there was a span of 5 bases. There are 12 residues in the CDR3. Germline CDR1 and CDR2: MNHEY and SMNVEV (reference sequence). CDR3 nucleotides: TGTGCCAGCAGCTCGGTGAACACTGAAGCTTTCTTT. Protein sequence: CASSSVNTEAFF.

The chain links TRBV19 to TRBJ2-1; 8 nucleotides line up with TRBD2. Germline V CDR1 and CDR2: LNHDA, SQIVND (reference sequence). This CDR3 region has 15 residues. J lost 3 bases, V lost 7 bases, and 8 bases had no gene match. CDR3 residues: CASTTGTSFYNEQFF. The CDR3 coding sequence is TGTGCCAGTACAACCGGGACTAGTTTCTACAATGAGCAGTTCTTC.

CDR3 in amino acids: CASSLTGARTEAFF. The DNA of the CDR3 is TGTGCCAGCAGTTTAACAGGGGCACGCACTGAAGCTTTCTTT. This chain connects TRBV28 to TRBJ1-1; 7 bases agree with TRBD1. This CDR3 is built from 14 residues. V lost 2 bases to trimming and J lost 4 bases; unmatched junction nucleotides: 4. CDR1 is MDHEN, CDR2 SYDVKM, per germline. The whole variable domain, filled in from reference TRBV28 and TRBJ1-1, reads DVKVTQSSRYLVKRTGEKVFLECVQDMDHENMFWYRQDPGLGLRLIYFSYDVKMKEKGDIPEGYSVSREKKERFSLILESASTNQTSMYLCASSLTGARTEAFFGQGTRLTVV.

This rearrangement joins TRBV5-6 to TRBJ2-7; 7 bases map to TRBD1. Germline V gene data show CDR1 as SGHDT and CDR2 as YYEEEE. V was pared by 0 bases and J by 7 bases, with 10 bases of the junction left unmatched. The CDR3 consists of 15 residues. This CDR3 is CASSLAVTGKREQYF. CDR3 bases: TGTGCCAGCAGCTTGGCTGTGACAGGGAAACGGGAGCAGTACTTC. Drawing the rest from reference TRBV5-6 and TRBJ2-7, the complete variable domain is DAGVTQSPTHLIKTRGQQVTLRCSPKSGHDTVSWYQQALGQGPQFIFQYYEEEERQRGNFPDRFSGHQFPNYSSELNVNALLLGDSALYLCASSLAVTGKREQYFGPGTRLTVT.

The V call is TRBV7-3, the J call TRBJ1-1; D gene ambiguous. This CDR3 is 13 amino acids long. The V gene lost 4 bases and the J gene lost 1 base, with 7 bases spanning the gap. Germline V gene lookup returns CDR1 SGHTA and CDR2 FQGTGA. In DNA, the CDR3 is TGTGCCAGCAGCTCCAGTGCGAACACTGAAGCTTTCTTT. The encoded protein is CASSSSANTEAFF.